This T cell receptor (beta chain) was observed in a study of cytomegalovirus exposure and HLA in healthy donors. Study-level findings and limits: Cytomegalovirus-associated TCR beta chains were listed, numbering 164. Presence/absence analyses assumed roughly uniform sequencing depth across donors, which may not hold. Analysis performed later found around 15,000 TCR beta sequences associated with HLA alleles at 0.05 false discovery rate.

13 Jbeta primers and 60 Vbeta primers were used for the PCR. Produced via immunoSEQ multiplex PCR; TCRdb's table is partial and in-frame only. The profile shows 180,000 or so clones, over 60% of them singletons. Turning to this clone: Antigen specificity is unknown.

The sequenced sample was PBMCs. The sequence was collected from a man aged 45-60 years in good health and CMV-seropositive.

CDR3 nucleotides: TGCGCCAGCAGCCAGGATGGGGGCAAACGAGGGAACACTGAAGCTTTCTTT. Translating gives CASSQDGGKRGNTEAFF. The chain recombines TRBV4-3 with TRBJ1-1, with a weak D call TRBD1 (6 bases). This CDR3 spans 17 amino acids. Germline CDR1 reads LGHNA; CDR2 reads YSLEER. V gave up 3 bases and J gave up 1 base, with 18 bases separating them.